These 9 T cell receptor beta chains originate from one sample sequenced in a study of blood T cell repertoires in COVID-19. The repertoire was sequenced with immunoSEQ multiplex PCR; TCRdb's copy has only in-frame clones and lacks some. The sample yields under 200,000 clones, approximately 83% seen once. Sequencing was performed on peripheral blood. Receptors originate from a man aged 55 to 70 with acute or convalescent COVID-19.

The V and J genes are TRBV4-1 and TRBJ1-1; the match to TRBD1 covers 7 bases. V lost 1 base and J lost 1; bases outside the gene matches: 3. This CDR3 is built from 15 residues. Germline V CDR1 and CDR2: MGHRA, YSYEKL. CDR3 bases: TGCGCCAGCAGCCAAGGGAGGGACAGGAACACTGAAGCTTTCTTT. Its translation: CASSQGRDRNTEAFF.

The chain joins TRBV5-1 to TRBJ2-7, with 8 bases that match TRBD2. The CDR3 is made up of 15 amino acids. Looked up from germline, CDR1 is SGHRS and CDR2 is YFSETQ. V was pared by 0 bases and J by 7 bases, with 9 bases of the junction left unmatched. CDR3 sequence: CASSLDYREGREQYF. CDR3 bases: TGCGCCAGCAGCTTGGATTACCGGGAGGGTAGGGAGCAGTACTTC.

The chain links TRBV3-1 (or the pseudogene TRBV3-2) to TRBJ2-7; 7 positions agree with TRBD1. This CDR3 spans 14 amino acids. The trim removed 1 base at V and 6 bases at J, leaving 6 bases unmatched. In germline, CDR1 is LGHDT, CDR2 YNNKEL (reference sequence). CDR3: CASSQADRVGEQYF. The CDR3 DNA is TGTGCCAGCAGCCAAGCCGACAGGGTGGGCGAGCAGTACTTC.

In its sample, this clone was seen a few times. The chain employs TRBV9 and TRBJ2-2, with 7 nucleotides matching TRBD2. From germline, CDR1 is SGDLS and CDR2 YYNGEE. V was pared by 0 bases and J by 5 bases, with 7 bases of the junction left unmatched. The CDR3 is 16 residues long. Written as DNA, the CDR3 is TGTGCCAGCAGCGTAGATTTGCAGGGAGGGACCGGGGAGCTGTTTTTT. Its translation: CASSVDLQGGTGELFF.

The chain links TRBV5-1 to TRBJ1-6; 8 nucleotides align to TRBD1. V shed 5 bases and J 8 bases; nucleotides not matched to a gene: 6. Germline V CDR1 and CDR2: SGHRS, YFSETQ. The CDR3 covers 14 residues. CDR3 protein: CASRLLDRDSPLHF. The CDR3 DNA sequence: TGCGCCAGCAGACTTTTGGACAGGGATTCACCCCTCCACTTT.

The table lists this clone with a count of one. The rearrangement uses TRBV9 and TRBJ2-1; 11 bases are a match to TRBD2. Germline-derived CDR1 and CDR2 are SGDLS and YYNGEE. After removal of 1 base from V and 7 bases from J, the junction contained 4 bases not matched to a gene. CDR3 length: 15 amino acids. In DNA, the CDR3 is TGTGCCAGCAGCGTAACTAGCGGGAGTCATAATGAGCAGTTCTTC. Protein product: CASSVTSGSHNEQFF.

The rearrangement joins TRBV28 to TRBJ1-1; D not certain. The V end was cut by 5 bases, the J end by 5 bases, with 15 bases between. CDR1 and CDR2 (germline): MDHEN, SYDVKM. The CDR3 runs to 14 residues. CDR3 amino acids: CASSGGLEATEAFF. The CDR3 coding sequence is TGTGCCAGCAGTGGAGGGTTAGAGGCAACTGAAGCTTTCTTT.

This clone has just a few counts. The V and J genes are TRBV2 and TRBJ1-3, with a possible D match to TRBD1 (5 bases). V gave up 3 bases and J gave up 0 bases, with 9 bases separating them. CDR1 SNHLY and CDR2 FYNNEI come from the germline V gene. The CDR3 totals 15 residues. The CDR3 DNA reads as TGTGCCAGCAGTGAGGGCAGGGCCTCTGGAAACACCATATATTTT. Translating it yields CASSEGRASGNTIYF.

The chain couples TRBV27 to TRBJ1-6, with D possibly being TRBD1 (5 bases). Germline CDR1 is MNHEY and CDR2 is SMNVEV (reference sequence). The V and J ends lost 2 bases and 4 bases respectively, with 12 bases between them. This CDR3 contains 16 residues. The CDR3 reads CASSLGRQGYNSPLHF. The CDR3 DNA reads TGTGCCAGCAGTTTAGGGCGCCAGGGTTATAATTCACCCCTCCACTTT.